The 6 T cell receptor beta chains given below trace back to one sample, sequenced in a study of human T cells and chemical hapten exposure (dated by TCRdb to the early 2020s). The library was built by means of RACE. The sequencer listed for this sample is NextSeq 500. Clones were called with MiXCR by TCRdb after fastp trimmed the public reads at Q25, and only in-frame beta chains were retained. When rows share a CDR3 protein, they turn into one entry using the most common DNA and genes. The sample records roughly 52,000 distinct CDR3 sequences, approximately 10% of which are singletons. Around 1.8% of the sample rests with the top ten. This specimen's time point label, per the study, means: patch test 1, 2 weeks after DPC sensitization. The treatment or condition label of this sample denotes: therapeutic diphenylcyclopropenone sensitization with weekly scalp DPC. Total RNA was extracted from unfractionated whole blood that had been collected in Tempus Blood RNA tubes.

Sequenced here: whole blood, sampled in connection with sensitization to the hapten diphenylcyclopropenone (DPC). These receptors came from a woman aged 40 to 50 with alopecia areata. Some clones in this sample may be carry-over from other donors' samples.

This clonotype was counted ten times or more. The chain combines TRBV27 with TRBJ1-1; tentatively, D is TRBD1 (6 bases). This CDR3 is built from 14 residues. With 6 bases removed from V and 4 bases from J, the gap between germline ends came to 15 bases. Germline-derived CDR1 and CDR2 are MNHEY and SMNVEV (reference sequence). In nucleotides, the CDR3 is TGTGCCAGCAGAACAGGGAGGGGAAGCACTGAAGCTTTCTTT. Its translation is CASRTGRGSTEAFF.

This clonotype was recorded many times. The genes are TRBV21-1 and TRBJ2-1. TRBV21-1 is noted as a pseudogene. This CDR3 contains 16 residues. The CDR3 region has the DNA TGTGCCAGCAGCATCTCTCCAGGCCGAAGGTACAATGAGCAGTTCTTC. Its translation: CASSISPGRRYNEQFF.

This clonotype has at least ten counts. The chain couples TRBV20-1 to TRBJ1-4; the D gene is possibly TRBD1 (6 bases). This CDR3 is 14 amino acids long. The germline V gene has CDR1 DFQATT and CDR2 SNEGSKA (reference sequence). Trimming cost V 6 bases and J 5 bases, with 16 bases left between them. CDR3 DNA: TGCAGTGCCCGGGACAACAGTAAGAATGAAAAACTGTTTTTT. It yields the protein CSARDNSKNEKLFF.

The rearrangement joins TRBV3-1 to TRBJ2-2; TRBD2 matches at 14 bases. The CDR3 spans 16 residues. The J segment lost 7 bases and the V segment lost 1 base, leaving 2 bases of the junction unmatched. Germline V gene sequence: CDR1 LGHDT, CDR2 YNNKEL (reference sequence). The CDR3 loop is CASSQAGTSGSGELFF. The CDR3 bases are TGTGCCAGCAGCCAAGCCGGGACTAGCGGGAGCGGGGAGCTGTTTTTT.

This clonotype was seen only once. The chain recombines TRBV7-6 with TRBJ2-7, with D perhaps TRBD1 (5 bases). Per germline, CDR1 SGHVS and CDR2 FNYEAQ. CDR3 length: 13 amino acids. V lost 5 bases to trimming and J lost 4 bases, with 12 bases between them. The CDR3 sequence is CASSPRQTYEQYF. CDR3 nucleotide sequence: TGTGCCAGCAGCCCCCGACAGACGTACGAGCAGTACTTC.

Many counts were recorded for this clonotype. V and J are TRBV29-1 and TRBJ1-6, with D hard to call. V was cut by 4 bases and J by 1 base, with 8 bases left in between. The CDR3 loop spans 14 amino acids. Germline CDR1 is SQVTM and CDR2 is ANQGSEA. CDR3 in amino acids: CSVAEKSYNSPLHF. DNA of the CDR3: TGCAGCGTTGCGGAAAAGTCCTATAATTCACCCCTCCACTTT.